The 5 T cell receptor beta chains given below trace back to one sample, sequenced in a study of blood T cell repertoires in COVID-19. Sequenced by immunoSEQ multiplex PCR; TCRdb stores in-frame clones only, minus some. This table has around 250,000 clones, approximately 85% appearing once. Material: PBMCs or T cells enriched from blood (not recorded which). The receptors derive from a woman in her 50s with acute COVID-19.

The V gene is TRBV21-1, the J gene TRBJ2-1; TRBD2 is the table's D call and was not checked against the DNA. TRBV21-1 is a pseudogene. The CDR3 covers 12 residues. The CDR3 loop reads CASSINSTRPIF. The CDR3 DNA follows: TGTGCCAGCAGCATTAACTCTACGCGGCCAATCTTC.

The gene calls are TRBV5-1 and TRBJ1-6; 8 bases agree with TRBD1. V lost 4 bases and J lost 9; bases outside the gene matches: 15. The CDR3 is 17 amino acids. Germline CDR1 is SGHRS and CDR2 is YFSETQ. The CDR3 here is CASSPNRDRLLGSPLHF. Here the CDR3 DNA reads TGCGCCAGCAGCCCAAACCGGGACAGGCTCCTCGGTTCACCCCTCCACTTT. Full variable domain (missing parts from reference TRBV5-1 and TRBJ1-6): KAGVTQTPRYLIKTRGQQVTLSCSPISGHRSVSWYQQTPGQGLQFLFEYFSETQRNKGNFPGRFSGRQFSNSRSEMNVSTLELGDSALYLCASSPNRDRLLGSPLHFGNGTRLTVT.

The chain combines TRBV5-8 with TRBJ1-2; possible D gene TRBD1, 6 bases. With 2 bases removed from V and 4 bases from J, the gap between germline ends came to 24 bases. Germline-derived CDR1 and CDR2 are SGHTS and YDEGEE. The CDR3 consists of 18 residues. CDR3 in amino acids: CASSFAPGGQGRVYGYTF. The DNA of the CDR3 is TGTGCCAGCAGCTTTGCGCCGGGAGGGCAGGGGCGGGTCTATGGCTACACCTTC. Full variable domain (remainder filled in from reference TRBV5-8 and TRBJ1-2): EAGVTQSPTHLIKTRGQQATLRCSPISGHTSVYWYQQALGLGLQFLLWYDEGEERNRGNFPPRFSGRQFPNYSSELNVNALELEDSALYLCASSFAPGGQGRVYGYTFGSGTRLTVV.

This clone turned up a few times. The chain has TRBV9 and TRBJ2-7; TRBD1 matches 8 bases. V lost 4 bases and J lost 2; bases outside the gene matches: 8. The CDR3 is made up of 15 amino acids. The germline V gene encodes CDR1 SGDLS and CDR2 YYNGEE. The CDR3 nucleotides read TGTGCCAGCAGCAAAGGGACAGGAGTCACCTACGAGCAGTACTTC. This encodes CASSKGTGVTYEQYF.

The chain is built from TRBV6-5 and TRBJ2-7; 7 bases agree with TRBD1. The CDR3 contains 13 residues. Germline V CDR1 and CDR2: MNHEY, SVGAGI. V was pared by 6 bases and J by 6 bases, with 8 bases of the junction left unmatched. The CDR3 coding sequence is TGTGCCAGCAGAAGGGACAGCCTCTCCGAGCAGTACTTC. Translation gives CASRRDSLSEQYF.